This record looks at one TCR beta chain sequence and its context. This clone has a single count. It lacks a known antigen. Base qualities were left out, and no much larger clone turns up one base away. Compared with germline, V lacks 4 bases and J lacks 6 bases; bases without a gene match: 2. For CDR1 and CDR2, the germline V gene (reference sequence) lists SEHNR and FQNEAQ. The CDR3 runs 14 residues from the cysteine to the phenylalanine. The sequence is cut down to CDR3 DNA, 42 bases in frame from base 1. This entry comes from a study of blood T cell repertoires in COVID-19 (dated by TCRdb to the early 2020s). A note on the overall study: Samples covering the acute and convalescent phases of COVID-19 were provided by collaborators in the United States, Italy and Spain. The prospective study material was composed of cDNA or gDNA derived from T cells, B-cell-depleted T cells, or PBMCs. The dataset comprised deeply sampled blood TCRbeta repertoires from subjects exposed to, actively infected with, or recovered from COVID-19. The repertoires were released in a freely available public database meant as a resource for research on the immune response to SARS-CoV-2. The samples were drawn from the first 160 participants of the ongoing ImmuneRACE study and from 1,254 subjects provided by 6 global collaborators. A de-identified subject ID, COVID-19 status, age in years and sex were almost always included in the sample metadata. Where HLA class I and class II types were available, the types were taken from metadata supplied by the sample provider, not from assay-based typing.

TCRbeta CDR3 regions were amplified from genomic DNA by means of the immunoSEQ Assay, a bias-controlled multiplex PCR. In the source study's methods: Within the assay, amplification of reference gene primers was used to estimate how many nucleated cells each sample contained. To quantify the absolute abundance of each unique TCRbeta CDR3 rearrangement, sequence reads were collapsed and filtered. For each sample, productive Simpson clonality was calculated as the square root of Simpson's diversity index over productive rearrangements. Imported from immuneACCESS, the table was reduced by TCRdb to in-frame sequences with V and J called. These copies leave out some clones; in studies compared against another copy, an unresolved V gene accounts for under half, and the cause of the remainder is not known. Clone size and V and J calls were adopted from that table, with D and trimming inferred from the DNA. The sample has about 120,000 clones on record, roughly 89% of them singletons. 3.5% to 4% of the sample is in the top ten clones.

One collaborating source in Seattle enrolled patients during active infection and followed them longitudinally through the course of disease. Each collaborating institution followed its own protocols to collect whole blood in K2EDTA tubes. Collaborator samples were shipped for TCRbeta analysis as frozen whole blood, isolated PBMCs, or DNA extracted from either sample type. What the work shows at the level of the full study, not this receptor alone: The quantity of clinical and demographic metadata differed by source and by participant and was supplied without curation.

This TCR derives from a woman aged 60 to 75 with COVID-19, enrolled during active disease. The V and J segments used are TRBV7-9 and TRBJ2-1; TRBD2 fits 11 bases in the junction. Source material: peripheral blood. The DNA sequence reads TGTGCCAGCAGCTCTAGCGGGGGGATCAATGAGCAGTTCTTC. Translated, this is CASSSSGGINEQFF.